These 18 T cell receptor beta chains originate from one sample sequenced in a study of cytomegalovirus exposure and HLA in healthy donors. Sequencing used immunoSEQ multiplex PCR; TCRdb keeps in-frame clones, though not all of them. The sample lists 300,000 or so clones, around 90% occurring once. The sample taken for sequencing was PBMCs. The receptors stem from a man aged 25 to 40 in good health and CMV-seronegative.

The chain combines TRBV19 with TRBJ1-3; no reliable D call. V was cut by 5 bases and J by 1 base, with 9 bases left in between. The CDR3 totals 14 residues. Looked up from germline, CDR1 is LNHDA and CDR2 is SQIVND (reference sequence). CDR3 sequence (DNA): TGTGCCAGTAGTTTCAAGAGATCTGGAAACACCATATATTTT. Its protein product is CASSFKRSGNTIYF.

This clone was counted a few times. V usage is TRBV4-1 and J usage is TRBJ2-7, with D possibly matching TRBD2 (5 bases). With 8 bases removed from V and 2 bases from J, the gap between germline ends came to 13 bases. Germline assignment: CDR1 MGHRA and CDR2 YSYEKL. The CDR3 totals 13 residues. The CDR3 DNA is TGCGCCAGCGCCAGGACTGCGACCTACGAGCAGTACTTC. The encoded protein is CASARTATYEQYF.

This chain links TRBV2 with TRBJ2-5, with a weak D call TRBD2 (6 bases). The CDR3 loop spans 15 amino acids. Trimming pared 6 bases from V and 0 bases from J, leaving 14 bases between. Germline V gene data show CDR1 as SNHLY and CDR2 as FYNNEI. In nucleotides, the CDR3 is TGTGCCAGCAGCTACTCACCGGGGGACCAAGAGACCCAGTACTTC. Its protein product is CASSYSPGDQETQYF.

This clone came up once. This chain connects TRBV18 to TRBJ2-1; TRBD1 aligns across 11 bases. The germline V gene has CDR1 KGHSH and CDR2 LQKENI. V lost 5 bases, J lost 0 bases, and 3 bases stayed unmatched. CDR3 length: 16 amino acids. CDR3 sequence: CASSSGTGGSYNEQFF. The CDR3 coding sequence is TGTGCCAGCTCATCCGGGACAGGGGGCTCCTACAATGAGCAGTTCTTC.

CDR3 DNA sequence: TGTGCCAGCAGCTTCCGGGGGTTTAACTATGGCTACACCTTC. Amino acids: CASSFRGFNYGYTF. The J gene is TRBJ1-2, the V gene TRBV5-6; a possible D gene is TRBD1 (5 bases). With 2 bases removed from V and 1 base from J, the gap between germline ends came to 9 bases. The length of the CDR3 is 14 residues. Germline V CDR1 and CDR2: SGHDT, YYEEEE.

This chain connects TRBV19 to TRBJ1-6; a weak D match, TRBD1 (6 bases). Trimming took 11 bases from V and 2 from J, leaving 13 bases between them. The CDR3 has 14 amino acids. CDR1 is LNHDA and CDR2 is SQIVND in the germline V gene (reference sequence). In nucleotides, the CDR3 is TGTGCCCCCCTAGGGGGTCCCTATAATTCACCCCTCCACTTT. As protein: CAPLGGPYNSPLHF.

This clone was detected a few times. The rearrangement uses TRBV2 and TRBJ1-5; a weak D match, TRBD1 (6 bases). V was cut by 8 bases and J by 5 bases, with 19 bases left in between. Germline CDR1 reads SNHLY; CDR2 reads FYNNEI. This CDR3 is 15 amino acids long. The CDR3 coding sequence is TGTGCCAGCGCTCGCTCATGGGGGCAGGATCAGCCCCAGCATTTT. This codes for CASARSWGQDQPQHF.

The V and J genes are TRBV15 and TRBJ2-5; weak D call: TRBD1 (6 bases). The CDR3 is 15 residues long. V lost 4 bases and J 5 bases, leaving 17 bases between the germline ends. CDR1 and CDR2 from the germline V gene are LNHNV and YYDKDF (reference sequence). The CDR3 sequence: CATSIATGRGETQYF. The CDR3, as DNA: TGTGCCACCAGCATTGCAACAGGGCGTGGGGAGACCCAGTACTTC.

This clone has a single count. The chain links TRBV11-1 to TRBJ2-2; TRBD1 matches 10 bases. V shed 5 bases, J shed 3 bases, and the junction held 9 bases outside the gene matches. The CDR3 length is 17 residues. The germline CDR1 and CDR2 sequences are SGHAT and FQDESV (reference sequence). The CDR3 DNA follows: TGTGCCAGCAGCCCGCCGACCGGGACAGGGGACACCGGGGAGCTGTTTTTT. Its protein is CASSPPTGTGDTGELFF.

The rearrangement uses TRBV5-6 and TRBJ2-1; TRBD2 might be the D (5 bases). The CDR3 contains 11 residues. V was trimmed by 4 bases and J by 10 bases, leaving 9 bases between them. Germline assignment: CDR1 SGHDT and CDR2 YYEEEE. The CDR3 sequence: CASSVAYEQFF. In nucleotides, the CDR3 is TGTGCCAGCAGCGTAGCGTACGAGCAGTTCTTC.

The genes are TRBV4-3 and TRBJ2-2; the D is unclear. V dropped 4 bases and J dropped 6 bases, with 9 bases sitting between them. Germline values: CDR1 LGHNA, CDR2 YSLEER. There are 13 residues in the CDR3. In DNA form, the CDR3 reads TGCGCCAGCAGCCTTCCCTATCCCGGGGAGCTGTTTTTT. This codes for CASSLPYPGELFF.

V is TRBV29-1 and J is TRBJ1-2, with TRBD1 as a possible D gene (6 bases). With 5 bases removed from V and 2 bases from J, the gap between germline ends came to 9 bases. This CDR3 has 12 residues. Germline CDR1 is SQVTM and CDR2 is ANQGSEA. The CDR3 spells CSVPTGNYGYTF. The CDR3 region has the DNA TGCAGCGTTCCCACAGGGAACTATGGCTACACCTTC.

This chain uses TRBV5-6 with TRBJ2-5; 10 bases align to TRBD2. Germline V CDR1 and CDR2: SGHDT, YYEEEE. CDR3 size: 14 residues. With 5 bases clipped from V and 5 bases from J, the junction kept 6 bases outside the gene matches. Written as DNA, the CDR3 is TGTGCCAGCAGTTTTAGCGGGGGGTTGGAGACCCAGTACTTC. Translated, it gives CASSFSGGLETQYF.

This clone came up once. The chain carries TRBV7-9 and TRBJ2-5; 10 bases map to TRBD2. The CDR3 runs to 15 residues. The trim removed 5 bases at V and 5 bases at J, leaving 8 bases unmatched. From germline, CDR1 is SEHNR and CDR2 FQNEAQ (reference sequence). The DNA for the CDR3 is TGTGCCAGCAGCCTACTAGCGGGGAGCGGGGAGACCCAGTACTTC. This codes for CASSLLAGSGETQYF. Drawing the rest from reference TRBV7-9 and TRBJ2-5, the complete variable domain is DTGVSQNPRHKITKRGQNVTFRCDPISEHNRLYWYRQTLGQGPEFLTYFQNEAQLEKSRLLSDRFSAERPKGSFSTLEIQRTEQGDSAMYLCASSLLAGSGETQYFGPGTRLLVL.

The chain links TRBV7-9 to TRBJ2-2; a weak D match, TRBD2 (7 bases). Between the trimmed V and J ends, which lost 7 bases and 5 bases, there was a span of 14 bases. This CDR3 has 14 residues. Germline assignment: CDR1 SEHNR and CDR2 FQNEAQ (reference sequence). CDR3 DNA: TGTGCCAGCACCAGGGGAGGGGGGACCGGGGAGCTGTTTTTT. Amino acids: CASTRGGGTGELFF. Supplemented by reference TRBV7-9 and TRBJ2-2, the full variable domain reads DTGVSQNPRHKITKRGQNVTFRCDPISEHNRLYWYRQTLGQGPEFLTYFQNEAQLEKSRLLSDRFSAERPKGSFSTLEIQRTEQGDSAMYLCASTRGGGTGELFFGEGSRLTVL.

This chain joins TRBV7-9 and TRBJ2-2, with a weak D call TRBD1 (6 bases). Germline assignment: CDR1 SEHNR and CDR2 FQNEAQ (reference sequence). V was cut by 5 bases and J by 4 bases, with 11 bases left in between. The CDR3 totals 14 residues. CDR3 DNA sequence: TGTGCCAGCAGCCAGGGGATTGGCACCGGGGAGCTGTTTTTT. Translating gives CASSQGIGTGELFF. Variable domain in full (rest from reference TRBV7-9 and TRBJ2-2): DTGVSQNPRHKITKRGQNVTFRCDPISEHNRLYWYRQTLGQGPEFLTYFQNEAQLEKSRLLSDRFSAERPKGSFSTLEIQRTEQGDSAMYLCASSQGIGTGELFFGEGSRLTVL.

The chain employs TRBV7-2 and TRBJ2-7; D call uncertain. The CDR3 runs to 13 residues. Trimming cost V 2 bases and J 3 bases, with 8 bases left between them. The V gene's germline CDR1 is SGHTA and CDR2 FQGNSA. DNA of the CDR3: TGTGCCAGCAGCTTACTCGGTGACTACGAGCAGTACTTC. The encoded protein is CASSLLGDYEQYF.

The CDR3 nucleotides are TGTGCCAGCAGTTCCCCCGGCAGGGCTAATGAAAAACTGTTTTTT. Protein product: CASSSPGRANEKLFF. The chain has TRBV27 and TRBJ1-4; a possible D gene is TRBD1 (5 bases). CDR3 length equals 15 residues. The ends were cut back, 4 bases at V and 3 bases at J, with 12 bases in the middle. CDR1 and CDR2 (germline): MNHEY, SMNVEV (reference sequence).